These 7 T cell receptor beta chains were sequenced from one sample in a study of blood T cell repertoires in COVID-19. Libraries were prepared by immunoSEQ multiplex PCR; TCRdb keeps only in-frame clonotypes and omits some of them. There are over 35,000 clones in the sample; about 88% occur only once, and roughly 19% lies in the top ten. The sequenced sample was peripheral blood. Source of these receptors: a man aged 65 to 85 with active COVID-19.

The chain links TRBV3-1 (or the pseudogene TRBV3-2) to TRBJ2-2; 11 bases line up with TRBD2. Trimming cost V 2 bases and J 3 bases; bases outside gene matches: 8. The CDR3 covers 18 residues. CDR1 is LGHDT and CDR2 is YNNKEL in the germline V gene (reference sequence). The CDR3 here is CASSQLASGGLDTGELFF. The CDR3 bases are TGTGCCAGCAGCCAATTGGCTAGCGGGGGGTTGGACACCGGGGAGCTGTTTTTT.

This sequence joins TRBV7-2 and TRBJ2-7, with 7 positions matching TRBD1. Germline assignment: CDR1 SGHTA and CDR2 FQGNSA. Trimming removed 7 bases from V and 1 base from J; junction bases left unmatched: 10. The CDR3 has 15 amino acids. The CDR3 loop is CASTPRQGVSYEQYF. The CDR3 DNA sequence: TGTGCCAGCACCCCCCGCCAGGGGGTATCCTACGAGCAGTACTTC.

The V gene is TRBV4-2, the J gene TRBJ2-1; 14 bases agree with TRBD2. Germline V gene lookup returns CDR1 LGHNA and CDR2 YNFKEQ. The CDR3 consists of 15 residues. V was pared by 3 bases and J by 8 bases, with 3 bases of the junction left unmatched. The CDR3 is CASSQGLAGEYEQFF. In nucleotides, the CDR3 is TGTGCCAGCAGCCAGGGACTAGCGGGGGAGTATGAGCAGTTCTTC.

This chain's CDR3 is CSVTGGADEKLFF. The CDR3 coding sequence is TGCAGCGTGACAGGGGGCGCGGATGAAAAACTGTTTTTT. This chain connects TRBV29-1 to TRBJ1-4; 10 bases map to TRBD1. The CDR3 consists of 13 residues. Germline V gene data show CDR1 as SQVTM and CDR2 as ANQGSEA. With 6 bases clipped from V and 6 bases from J, the junction kept 4 bases outside the gene matches. The full variable domain, rest sourced from reference TRBV29-1 and TRBJ1-4, is SAVISQKPSRDICQRGTSLTIQCQVDSQVTMMFWYRQQPGQSLTLIATANQGSEATYESGFVIDKFPISRPNLTFSTLTVSNMSPEDSSIYLCSVTGGADEKLFFGSGTQLSVL.

This rearrangement joins TRBV27 to TRBJ2-5, with TRBD1 identical over 8 bases. Germline CDR1 and CDR2: MNHEY and SMNVEV (reference sequence). This CDR3 has 14 amino acids. V was clipped by 6 bases and J by 5 bases; unmatched bases: 8. This CDR3 reads CASRPRGQGETQYF. In nucleotides, the CDR3 is TGTGCCAGCAGACCCAGGGGGCAAGGGGAGACCCAGTACTTC.

This chain uses TRBV28 with TRBJ2-2; no clear D gene. This CDR3 has 14 residues. V was clipped by 3 bases and J by 7 bases, with 12 bases between them. Germline V CDR1 and CDR2: MDHEN, SYDVKM. CDR3 protein: CASSFGGLHGELFF. The CDR3 bases are TGTGCCAGCAGTTTTGGCGGCCTCCACGGGGAGCTGTTTTTT.

This clone has a handful of counts. The chain links TRBV9 to TRBJ1-6; 7 bases fit TRBD1. Losses at the gene ends were 2 bases for V and 13 bases for J; bases not matched to a gene: 9. This CDR3 spans 14 amino acids. CDR1 and CDR2 (germline): SGDLS, YYNGEE. CDR3 DNA: TGTGCCAGCAGCGTTCAGGGGGGAAGATTGCCCCTCCACTTT. Translating it yields CASSVQGGRLPLHF. Supplemented by reference TRBV9 and TRBJ1-6, the full variable domain reads DSGVTQTPKHLITATGQRVTLRCSPRSGDLSVYWYQQSLDQGLQFLIQYYNGEERAKGNILERFSAQQFPDLHSELNLSSLELGDSALYFCASSVQGGRLPLHFGNGTRLTVT.